These 25 T cell receptor beta chains came from one sample sequenced in a study of control samples from healthy donors and cancer patients. Clones were read by immunoSEQ multiplex PCR, and TCRdb kept only the in-frame ones, dropping some. This table holds roughly 95,000 clones, 80% to 95% found once. Specimen: blood. The receptor set was obtained from a woman aged 30 to 39 in good health.

The chain is built from TRBV19 and TRBJ1-1; D is unclear. The germline V gene encodes CDR1 LNHDA and CDR2 SQIVND (reference sequence). The CDR3 is made up of 16 amino acids. V was pared by 5 bases and J by 3 bases, with 19 bases between. As DNA, the CDR3 is TGTGCCAGTAGTCTGACACCCCGGGAGGTTTACACTGAAGCTTTCTTT. It translates to CASSLTPREVYTEAFF.

The rearrangement uses TRBV7-7 and TRBJ1-2; 7 bases are shared with TRBD1. Trimming at V came to 5 bases and at J to 5 bases, leaving 11 bases not matched to a gene. From germline, CDR1 is SSHAT and CDR2 FNYEAQ (reference sequence). The length of the CDR3 is 15 residues. This CDR3 is CASSPPRTGTYGYTF. CDR3 in DNA: TGTGCCAGCAGCCCCCCCCGGACAGGTACGTATGGCTACACCTTC.

The chain couples TRBV29-1 to TRBJ2-7, with 13 bases identical to TRBD2. The V segment lost 6 bases and the J segment 5 bases; nucleotides outside the gene matches: 10. Germline V CDR1 and CDR2: SQVTM, ANQGSEA. CDR3 length equals 15 residues. The DNA for the CDR3 is TGCAGCGTGGGACTAGCGGGAAGGGGGGGCGACGAGCAGTACTTC. Amino acids: CSVGLAGRGGDEQYF.

The chain couples TRBV19 to TRBJ1-2; D is ambiguous. Trimming took 7 bases from V and 5 from J, leaving 20 bases between them. Germline CDR1 LNHDA, CDR2 SQIVND (reference sequence). This CDR3 has 15 amino acids. The CDR3 region is CASIPVPPREYGYTF. In DNA form, the CDR3 reads TGTGCCAGTATCCCCGTTCCGCCCCGGGAGTATGGCTACACCTTC.

The chain recombines TRBV4-2 with TRBJ2-7; 10 bases match TRBD2. The CDR3 is 12 residues long. The V segment lost 8 bases and the J segment 5 bases; nucleotides outside the gene matches: 3. Germline loops: CDR1 LGHNA, CDR2 YNFKEQ. CDR3 sequence reads: CASPGTSDEQYF. CDR3 DNA: TGTGCCAGCCCGGGGACTAGCGACGAGCAGTACTTC.

This rearrangement joins TRBV5-4 to TRBJ1-1, with D maybe TRBD1 (5 bases). V lost 5 bases and J lost 1, with 9 bases in between. This CDR3 spans 13 amino acids. The germline V gene has CDR1 SGHNT and CDR2 YYREEE (reference sequence). Written as DNA, the CDR3 is TGTGCCAGCAGTTTTCAGGGGAACACTGAAGCTTTCTTT. Encoded protein: CASSFQGNTEAFF.

The chain is built from TRBV7-9 and TRBJ2-1; 10 bases map to TRBD2. The CDR3 consists of 15 residues. From germline, CDR1 is SEHNR and CDR2 FQNEAQ (reference sequence). The ends lost 1 base at V and 7 bases at J; junction bases unmatched: 4. The CDR3, as DNA: TGTGCCAGCAGCTTAGTCCTAGCGGGGGAGAATGAGCAGTTCTTC. As protein: CASSLVLAGENEQFF.

To note about this clone: Without the conserved terminal phenylalanine or tryptophan, this CDR3 likely stems from a read error. The limits of the CDR3 on the DNA are not certain, so only TCRdb's listed CDR3 is given. The chain uses TRBV5-1 and TRBJ1-1. Termini included, the CDR3 measures 9 amino acids. CDR1 is SGHRS and CDR2 is YFSETQ in the germline V gene. CDR3 region: CASNGGGPV.

The chain employs TRBV3-1 (or the pseudogene TRBV3-2) and TRBJ1-2, with TRBD1 as a possible D gene (5 bases). The germline V gene encodes CDR1 LGHDT and CDR2 YNNKEL (reference sequence). CDR3 length: 17 residues. Trimming took 1 base from V and 0 from J, leaving 15 bases between them. DNA of the CDR3: TGTGCCAGCAGCCAAGGACTAGGGGCAGGAGCTAACTATGGCTACACCTTC. Translating gives CASSQGLGAGANYGYTF.

This chain joins TRBV27 and TRBJ1-5; D uncertain. Trimming took 2 bases from V and 0 from J, leaving 14 bases between them. The CDR3 loop spans 17 amino acids. Germline CDR1 reads MNHEY; CDR2 reads SMNVEV (reference sequence). The CDR3 sequence: CASSLRYPVSSNQPQHF. The DNA for the CDR3 is TGTGCCAGCAGTTTACGATACCCAGTCAGTAGCAATCAGCCCCAGCATTTT.

This chain uses TRBV5-6 with TRBJ2-3; D is unclear. The V end lost 4 bases, the J end lost 2 bases, and 8 bases lay between the germline ends. This CDR3 contains 13 residues. CDR1 is SGHDT, CDR2 YYEEEE, per germline. CDR3: CASSLRDTDTQYF. The DNA of the CDR3 is TGTGCCAGCAGCCTACGAGACACAGATACGCAGTATTTT.

This clone was recorded only once. This chain connects TRBV6-5 to TRBJ2-2; 8 bases agree with TRBD2. Germline V gene sequence: CDR1 MNHEY, CDR2 SVGAGI. V was clipped by 11 bases and J by 4 bases; unmatched bases: 12. This CDR3 has 15 amino acids. The CDR3 nucleotides read TGTGCCGCTCGGGGGGGAGGGTTAGTCACCGGGGAGCTGTTTTTT. Translating gives CAARGGGLVTGELFF.

V gene TRBV6-6 combines with J gene TRBJ1-6, with a weak D call TRBD1 (6 bases). This CDR3 has 14 residues. V dropped 5 bases and J dropped 11 bases, with 16 bases sitting between them. Germline loops: CDR1 MNHNY, CDR2 SVGAGI (reference sequence). DNA for the CDR3: TGTGCCAGCAGTACCCCACAGGGAAGGGCACCCCTCCACTTT. This translates into CASSTPQGRAPLHF.

V is TRBV13 and J is TRBJ1-3, with TRBD1 as a possible D gene (5 bases). CDR3 length: 17 amino acids. Trimming pared 3 bases from V and 4 bases from J, leaving 19 bases between. Germline-derived CDR1 and CDR2 are PRHDT and FYEKMQ (reference sequence). The CDR3 reads CASSFLLTGAAGNTIYF. The CDR3 region has the DNA TGTGCCAGCAGCTTCCTCCTAACAGGAGCGGCGGGAAACACCATATATTTT.

The rearrangement links TRBV27 to TRBJ2-1; the D call may be TRBD1 or TRBD2 (6 bases each). Deletions cut 7 bases from V and 2 bases from J, with 9 bases between. The CDR3 runs 13 residues. Germline loops: CDR1 MNHEY, CDR2 SMNVEV (reference sequence). The chain's CDR3 is CASNGGPYNEQFF. For the CDR3, the DNA is TGTGCCAGCAATGGGGGGCCCTACAATGAGCAGTTCTTC.

This CDR3 is CASTPGEGNEKLFF. CDR3 bases: TGTGCCAGCACCCCAGGGGAGGGTAATGAAAAACTGTTTTTT. The chain is built from TRBV7-9 and TRBJ1-4, with a possible D match to TRBD1 (6 bases). From germline, CDR1 is SEHNR and CDR2 FQNEAQ (reference sequence). The V and J ends lost 7 bases and 4 bases respectively, with 13 bases between them. The CDR3 covers 14 residues.

The chain combines TRBV2 with TRBJ2-7; 10 positions match TRBD2. Germline values: CDR1 SNHLY, CDR2 FYNNEI. After removal of 6 bases from V and 4 bases from J, the junction contained 9 bases not matched to a gene. The CDR3 loop spans 15 amino acids. CDR3 in amino acids: CASSALLAGVYEQYF. In DNA form, the CDR3 reads TGTGCCAGCAGCGCCCTTCTAGCGGGAGTTTACGAGCAGTACTTC.

The chain combines TRBV6-1 with TRBJ2-1; 15 positions match TRBD2. The V gene's germline CDR1 is MNHNS and CDR2 SASEGT. This CDR3 contains 15 residues. V was pared by 3 bases and J by 7 bases, with 1 base of the junction left unmatched. CDR3 region: CASSEGLAGGNEQFF. The CDR3 DNA follows: TGTGCCAGCAGTGAGGGACTAGCGGGAGGAAATGAGCAGTTCTTC.

V is TRBV19 and J is TRBJ1-5, with 9 nucleotides matching TRBD1. V gave up 7 bases and J gave up 3 bases; unmatched junction bases: 10. This CDR3 contains 16 residues. CDR1 LNHDA and CDR2 SQIVND come from the germline V gene (reference sequence). Written as DNA, the CDR3 is TGTGCCAGTACCCAGACAGGGGGGGTCCTCAATCAGCCCCAGCATTTT. This encodes CASTQTGGVLNQPQHF.

The genes are TRBV28 and TRBJ1-5; D ambiguous. The CDR3 spans 15 residues. V was cut by 6 bases and J by 4 bases, with 16 bases left in between. From germline, CDR1 is MDHEN and CDR2 SYDVKM. CDR3 residues: CASRGQGMTNQPQHF. The CDR3 DNA reads TGTGCCAGCAGGGGCCAAGGGATGACGAATCAGCCCCAGCATTTT.

The chain recombines TRBV18 with TRBJ1-4; 8 nucleotides agree with TRBD1. Germline CDR1 reads KGHSH; CDR2 reads LQKENI. Trimming cost V 3 bases and J 7 bases; bases outside gene matches: 4. The CDR3 is 14 residues long. CDR3 amino acids: CASSPDRGSEKLFF. In DNA, the CDR3 is TGTGCCAGCTCACCCGACAGGGGCTCTGAAAAACTGTTTTTT.

V and J are TRBV19 and TRBJ1-4, with 7 bases identical to TRBD1. The length of the CDR3 is 16 residues. The germline V gene has CDR1 LNHDA and CDR2 SQIVND (reference sequence). Trimming cost V 5 bases and J 0 bases; bases outside gene matches: 6. This CDR3 is CASSFRTGATNEKLFF. CDR3 bases: TGTGCCAGTAGTTTCCGGACAGGTGCAACTAATGAAAAACTGTTTTTT. Full variable domain (outside the CDR3, taken from reference TRBV19 and TRBJ1-4): DGGITQSPKYLFRKEGQNVTLSCEQNLNHDAMYWYRQDPGQGLRLIYYSQIVNDFQKGDIAEGYSVSREKKESFPLTVTSAQKNPTAFYLCASSFRTGATNEKLFFGSGTQLSVL.

This sequence joins TRBV5-1 and TRBJ1-5, with D perhaps matching TRBD1 (6 bases). Between the trimmed V and J ends, which lost 3 bases and 3 bases, there was a span of 10 bases. Looked up from germline, CDR1 is SGHRS and CDR2 is YFSETQ. The CDR3 is 14 residues long. In DNA, the CDR3 is TGCGCCAGCAGCTCAGGACAGCCCAATCAGCCCCAGCATTTT. It encodes CASSSGQPNQPQHF.

CDR3 in amino acids: CASSHWGSGANVLTF. DNA for the CDR3: TGTGCCAGCAGCCACTGGGGCTCTGGGGCCAACGTCCTGACTTTC. V and J are TRBV3-1 (or the pseudogene TRBV3-2) and TRBJ2-6, with D unresolved. Germline V gene data show CDR1 as LGHDT and CDR2 as YNNKEL (reference sequence). V gave up 3 bases and J gave up 0 bases, with 6 bases separating them. The CDR3 has 15 amino acids.

The gene calls are TRBV6-6 and TRBJ1-3, with D uncertain. CDR1 and CDR2 (germline): MNHNY, SVGAGI (reference sequence). The CDR3 contains 15 residues. V was clipped by 5 bases and J by 4 bases, with 15 bases between them. The CDR3 nucleotides are TGTGCCAGCAGTCCCCCTCTCGCGGGAGGAAACACCATATATTTT. This sequence encodes CASSPPLAGGNTIYF.